The 3 T cell receptor beta chains below were found in one sample sequenced in a study of blood T cell repertoires in COVID-19. Clones were sequenced by immunoSEQ multiplex PCR, and TCRdb holds only the in-frame ones, with some missing. This table has some 120,000 clones, more than 75% appearing once. The sequenced sample consisted of peripheral blood. These TCRs come from a human donor in a cohort sampled during active COVID-19.

This chain joins TRBV19 and TRBJ2-7; D gene uncertain. V lost 3 bases to trimming and J lost 3 bases, with 9 bases between them. CDR1 is LNHDA, CDR2 SQIVND, per germline (reference sequence). The length of the CDR3 is 13 residues. CDR3 residues: CASSIAHRYEQYF. The CDR3 DNA follows: TGTGCCAGTAGTATCGCACACCGCTACGAGCAGTACTTC. The variable domain in full, completed from reference TRBV19 and TRBJ2-7, reads DGGITQSPKYLFRKEGQNVTLSCEQNLNHDAMYWYRQDPGQGLRLIYYSQIVNDFQKGDIAEGYSVSREKKESFPLTVTSAQKNPTAFYLCASSIAHRYEQYFGPGTRLTVT.

For this clone: Germline is not matched at one junction end, which may reflect a read error. V is TRBV27 and J is TRBJ1-6; TRBD1 is a possible D gene (6 bases). The germline V gene encodes CDR1 MNHEY and CDR2 SMNVEV (reference sequence). The CDR3 length is 12 residues. The CDR3 sequence: CASGLGASPLHF. CDR3 DNA: TGTGCCAGCGGTTTGGGGGCTTCACCCCTCCACTTT.

V and J are TRBV19 and TRBJ2-7, with TRBD1 matching over 8 bases. Germline V lookup: CDR1 LNHDA, CDR2 SQIVND (reference sequence). CDR3 length: 14 amino acids. J was trimmed by 2 bases and V by 5 bases; bases with no gene match: 5. The CDR3 region has the DNA TGTGCCAGTAGTGTGGGGACAGGCACCTACGAGCAGTACTTC. The encoded protein is CASSVGTGTYEQYF. The full variable domain, its missing parts supplied by reference TRBV19 and TRBJ2-7, is DGGITQSPKYLFRKEGQNVTLSCEQNLNHDAMYWYRQDPGQGLRLIYYSQIVNDFQKGDIAEGYSVSREKKESFPLTVTSAQKNPTAFYLCASSVGTGTYEQYFGPGTRLTVT.